The 19 T cell receptor beta chains presented below share a single source sample, sequenced in a study of CD4 T cells in relation to SARS-CoV-2 and coronaviruses. Before the COVID-19 pandemic, during about 2010-2018, CD4+ T cells were taken from unexposed donors. Profiled with immunoSEQ multiplex PCR; TCRdb holds only in-frame clones, not every one. The sample consists of about 59,000 clones, 75% to 90% of them appearing once. The sequencing sample was made of memory CD4+ T cells from PBMCs. The receptors were gathered from a human donor in good health.

The V gene is TRBV10-1, the J gene TRBJ1-1, with a weak D call TRBD1 (6 bases). Trimming took 3 bases from V and 4 from J, leaving 12 bases between them. The germline V gene has CDR1 WNHNN and CDR2 SYGVQD (reference sequence). This CDR3 has 14 amino acids. In nucleotides, the CDR3 is TGCGCCAGCAGTGACAGTCCAGGGGCCACTGAAGCTTTCTTT. This sequence encodes CASSDSPGATEAFF.

This clone was counted only a few times. The chain combines TRBV30 with TRBJ2-3; 12 bases align to TRBD2. This CDR3 has 16 residues. Germline lookup yields CDR1 GTSNPN and CDR2 SVGIG (reference sequence). V lost 1 base and J lost 3; bases outside the gene matches: 5. For the CDR3, the DNA is TGTGCCTGGAGTGAGACTAGCGGGAGTCGGACAGATACGCAGTATTTT. Its protein is CAWSETSGSRTDTQYF.

The count of this clone is one. The chain uses TRBV11-2 and TRBJ2-7; D could derive from TRBD1 or TRBD2 (5 bases each). V lost 3 bases and J 1 base, leaving 10 bases between the germline ends. Germline CDR1 is SGHAT and CDR2 is FQNNGV. The CDR3 has 14 residues. CDR3 coding DNA: TGTGCCAGCAGCTTTGAGAGGGGATCCTACGAGCAGTACTTC. Amino acids: CASSFERGSYEQYF.

In its sample, this clone was seen a few times. The chain has TRBV21-1 and TRBJ2-7; TRBD2 is taken as the D call from the table, unchecked against the DNA. TRBV21-1 represents a pseudogene. The CDR3 spans 18 residues. CDR3 DNA: TGTGCCAGCAGCAAAAAGTGGCGCCGGACTAGCGGGCTCCTCGAGCAGTACTTC. Protein sequence: CASSKKWRRTSGLLEQYF.

This rearrangement joins TRBV19 to TRBJ2-2, with D hard to call. CDR3 size: 12 residues. V lost 7 bases, J lost 2 bases, and 5 bases lay in between. Germline CDR1 LNHDA, CDR2 SQIVND (reference sequence). CDR3 in DNA: TGTGCCAGTAATCCCAACACCGGGGAGCTGTTTTTT. Encoded protein: CASNPNTGELFF.

This chain joins TRBV28 and TRBJ2-7; TRBD2 might be the D (6 bases). Germline V gene lookup returns CDR1 MDHEN and CDR2 SYDVKM. V gave up 2 bases and J gave up 7 bases, with 9 bases separating them. The CDR3 runs to 12 residues. The CDR3 coding sequence is TGTGCCAGCAGTTTAAGGCGGGGTGAGCAGTACTTC. Its translation: CASSLRRGEQYF.

The chain is built from TRBV5-1 and TRBJ2-7; weak D call: TRBD1 (5 bases). The CDR3 is 13 amino acids. The ends were cut back, 8 bases at V and 7 bases at J, with 19 bases in the middle. Germline CDR1 is SGHRS and CDR2 is YFSETQ. Here the CDR3 reads CASTTLGVGEQYF. In DNA form, the CDR3 reads TGCGCCAGTACTACCTTAGGGGTGGGTGAGCAGTACTTC.

The chain couples TRBV6-5 to TRBJ2-7; 13 nucleotides line up with TRBD2. Germline CDR1 reads MNHEY; CDR2 reads SVGAGI. V lost 6 bases, J lost 5 bases, and 4 bases stayed unmatched. The CDR3 consists of 14 residues. The CDR3 DNA reads as TGTGCCAGCAGCCGGACTAGCGGGAGCCACGAGCAGTACTTC. Its protein product is CASSRTSGSHEQYF.

The chain links TRBV5-1 to TRBJ2-2; TRBD2 aligns across 7 bases. Trimming at V came to 5 bases and at J to 2 bases, leaving 6 bases not matched to a gene. Germline V CDR1 and CDR2: SGHRS, YFSETQ. The CDR3 runs 15 residues. The DNA of the CDR3 is TGCGCCAGCAGTGGTCTAGCGGTTAACACCGGGGAGCTGTTTTTT. It encodes CASSGLAVNTGELFF.

The J gene is TRBJ2-4, the V gene TRBV5-3; 7 nucleotides agree with TRBD2. TRBV5-3 is an open reading frame, and its role is uncertain. CDR3 length: 15 amino acids. The V and J ends lost 2 bases and 7 bases, in that order; junction bases with no gene match: 9. Here the CDR3 reads CARSFVGGTRNIQYF. CDR3 DNA sequence: TGTGCCAGAAGCTTTGTGGGGGGGACCCGGAACATTCAGTACTTC.

This clone was recorded only once. The genes are TRBV27 and TRBJ1-1; D gene unclear. Germline CDR1 MNHEY, CDR2 SMNVEV (reference sequence). The length of the CDR3 is 14 residues. The V end was cut by 2 bases, the J end by 9 bases, with 16 bases between. The chain's CDR3 is CASSLRPLGYQAFF. The CDR3 nucleotides read TGTGCCAGCAGTTTACGCCCGTTGGGCTATCAAGCTTTCTTT.

This chain uses TRBV3-1 (or the pseudogene TRBV3-2) with TRBJ2-1, with D unclear. The CDR3 consists of 17 residues. Trimming removed 0 bases at V and 0 bases at J, with 12 bases between. Germline CDR1 LGHDT, CDR2 YNNKEL (reference sequence). As DNA, the CDR3 is TGTGCCAGCAGCCAAGATAGAGCCCCCGCCTCCTACAATGAGCAGTTCTTC. It is translated as CASSQDRAPASYNEQFF.

V and J are TRBV28 and TRBJ2-7; 8 bases are a match to TRBD1. J gave up 1 base and V 5 bases, and 7 bases lay outside the gene matches. The CDR3 length is 15 residues. The germline CDR1 and CDR2 sequences are MDHEN and SYDVKM. The CDR3 sequence: CASSPTGEKSYEQYF. CDR3 nucleotides: TGTGCCAGCAGTCCGACAGGGGAGAAGTCCTACGAGCAGTACTTC.

The chain couples TRBV5-6 to TRBJ1-1, with D uncertain. V lost 2 bases and J 8 bases, leaving 10 bases between the germline ends. This CDR3 has 12 amino acids. Germline CDR1 SGHDT, CDR2 YYEEEE. The DNA of the CDR3 is TGTGCCAGCAGCTTTATGAAATCCGAAGCTTTCTTT. Residues: CASSFMKSEAFF. Complete variable domain (other parts from reference TRBV5-6 and TRBJ1-1): DAGVTQSPTHLIKTRGQQVTLRCSPKSGHDTVSWYQQALGQGPQFIFQYYEEEERQRGNFPDRFSGHQFPNYSSELNVNALLLGDSALYLCASSFMKSEAFFGQGTRLTVV.

V gene TRBV10-3 combines with J gene TRBJ1-1; D gene uncertain. Trimming left V 7 bases short and J 2 bases short, with 17 bases between. The CDR3 is 15 amino acids. Germline V lookup: CDR1 ENHRY, CDR2 SYGVKD. CDR3 protein: CAITKSTGGNTEAFF. Here the CDR3 DNA reads TGTGCCATCACTAAATCGACGGGAGGAAACACTGAAGCTTTCTTT.

The chain combines TRBV12-5 with TRBJ1-1; D ambiguous. The germline CDR1 and CDR2 sequences are LGHNT and FRNRAP. Trimming removed 1 base from V and 1 base from J, with 25 bases in between. This CDR3 is 20 amino acids long. The CDR3 DNA is TGTGCTAGTGGTTTGGATAAAGACGAACTGGCCTCTTGGAGGAACACTGAAGCTTTCTTT. Translating gives CASGLDKDELASWRNTEAFF.

This sequence joins TRBV7-9 and TRBJ2-1, with TRBD2 identical over 8 bases. Germline V CDR1 and CDR2: SEHNR, FQNEAQ (reference sequence). The trim removed 3 bases at V and 9 bases at J, leaving 16 bases unmatched. The CDR3 extends over 17 amino acids. The CDR3 region is CASSLHFGTSISGEQFF. The CDR3 DNA follows: TGTGCCAGCAGCTTGCATTTCGGGACTAGTATAAGTGGTGAGCAGTTCTTC. Full variable domain (missing parts from reference TRBV7-9 and TRBJ2-1): DTGVSQNPRHKITKRGQNVTFRCDPISEHNRLYWYRQTLGQGPEFLTYFQNEAQLEKSRLLSDRFSAERPKGSFSTLEIQRTEQGDSAMYLCASSLHFGTSISGEQFFGPGTRLTVL.

The V and J genes are TRBV30 and TRBJ2-2; a possible D gene is TRBD1 (5 bases). This CDR3 contains 15 residues. V lost 4 bases to trimming and J lost 2 bases, with 14 bases between them. Germline CDR1 and CDR2: GTSNPN and SVGIG (reference sequence). CDR3: CAWTRDSTNTGELFF. CDR3 sequence (DNA): TGTGCCTGGACCAGAGACAGCACTAACACCGGGGAGCTGTTTTTT.

The chain joins TRBV5-4 to TRBJ2-1; 8 bases match TRBD2. Germline CDR1 reads SGHNT; CDR2 reads YYREEE (reference sequence). This CDR3 contains 14 residues. V trimming: 6 bases; J trimming: 8 bases; junction bases outside the gene matches: 10. The CDR3 here is CASTTRAGRDEQFF. CDR3 in DNA: TGTGCCAGCACCACCCGTGCCGGGAGGGATGAGCAGTTCTTC.